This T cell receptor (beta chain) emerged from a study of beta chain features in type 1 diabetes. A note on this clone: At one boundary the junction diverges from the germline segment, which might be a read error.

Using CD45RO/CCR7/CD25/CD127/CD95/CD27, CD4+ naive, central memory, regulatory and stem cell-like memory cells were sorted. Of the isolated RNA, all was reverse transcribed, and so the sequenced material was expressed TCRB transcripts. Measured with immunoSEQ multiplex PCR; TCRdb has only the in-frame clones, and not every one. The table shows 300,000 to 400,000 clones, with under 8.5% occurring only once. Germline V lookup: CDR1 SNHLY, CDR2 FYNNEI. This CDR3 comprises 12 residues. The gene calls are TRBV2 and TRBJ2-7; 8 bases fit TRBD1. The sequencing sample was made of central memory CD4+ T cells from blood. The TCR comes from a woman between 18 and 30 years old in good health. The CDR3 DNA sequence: TGTGCCAGCAGTGCAAACGCCGGACAGGGCCACTTC. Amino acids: CASSANAGQGHF.